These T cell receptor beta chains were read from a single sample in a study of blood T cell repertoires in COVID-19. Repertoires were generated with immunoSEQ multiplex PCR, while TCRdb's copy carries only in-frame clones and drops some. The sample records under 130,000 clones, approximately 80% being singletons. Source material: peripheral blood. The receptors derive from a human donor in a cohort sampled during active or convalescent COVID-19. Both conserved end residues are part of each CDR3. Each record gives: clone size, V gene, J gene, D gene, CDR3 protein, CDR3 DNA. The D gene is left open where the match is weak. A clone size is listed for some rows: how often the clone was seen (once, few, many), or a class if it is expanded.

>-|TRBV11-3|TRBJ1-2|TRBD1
CASSLSDRDYGYTF
TGTGCCAGCAGCTTATCCGACAGGGACTATGGCTACACCTTC
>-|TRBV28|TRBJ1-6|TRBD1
CASRPDRADNSPLHF
TGTGCCAGCAGGCCGGACAGGGCCGATAATTCACCCCTCCACTTT
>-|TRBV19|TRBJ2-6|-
CASSPYLASGANVLTF
TGTGCCAGTAGTCCTTACCTAGCTTCTGGGGCCAACGTCCTGACTTTC
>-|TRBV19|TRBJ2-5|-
CASSPRAISQETQYF
TGTGCCAGTAGTCCCCGAGCCATCTCCCAAGAGACCCAGTACTTC
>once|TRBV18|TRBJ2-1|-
CASSPPQRDRLPGAYNEQFF
TGTGCCAGCTCACCACCTCAGCGGGACCGCCTCCCAGGGGCCTACAATGAGCAGTTCTTC
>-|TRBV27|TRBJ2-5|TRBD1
CASSQAGTGPETQYF
TGTGCCAGCAGCCAGGCGGGGACAGGGCCCGAGACCCAGTACTTC
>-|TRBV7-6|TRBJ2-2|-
CASSSLWRGTGELFF
TGTGCCAGCAGCTCCCTTTGGCGGGGTACCGGGGAGCTGTTTTTT
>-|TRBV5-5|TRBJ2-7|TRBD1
CASTLGQGLYEQYF
TGTGCCAGCACCTTAGGACAGGGGCTATACGAGCAGTACTTC
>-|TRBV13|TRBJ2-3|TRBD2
CASSAGGTDTQYF
TGTGCCAGCAGCGCGGGGGGCACAGATACGCAGTATTTT
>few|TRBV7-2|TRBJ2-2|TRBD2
CASSAGGAAYSGELFF
TGTGCCAGCAGCGCCGGGGGGGCCGCTTATTCCGGGGAGCTGTTTTTT
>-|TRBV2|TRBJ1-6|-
CASRGLIGPYNSPLHF
TGTGCCAGCAGGGGGCTGATAGGACCCTATAATTCACCCCTCCACTTT
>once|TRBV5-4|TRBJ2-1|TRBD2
CASSWSQRGVLEQFF
TGTGCCAGCAGCTGGAGCCAGCGGGGGGTTCTGGAGCAGTTCTTC
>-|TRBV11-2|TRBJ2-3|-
CASSLAHRDIDTQYF
TGTGCCAGCAGCTTAGCACACCGAGACATAGATACGCAGTATTTT
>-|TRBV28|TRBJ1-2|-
CASRPAGVGYGYTF
TGTGCCAGCAGACCCGCAGGGGTAGGCTATGGCTACACCTTC
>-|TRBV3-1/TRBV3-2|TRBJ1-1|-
CASSQVRADTEAFF
TGTGCCAGCAGCCAGGTCAGGGCAGACACTGAAGCTTTCTTT
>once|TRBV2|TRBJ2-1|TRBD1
CASSQTGVAQFF
TGTGCCAGCAGCCAGACAGGGGTTGCGCAGTTCTTC
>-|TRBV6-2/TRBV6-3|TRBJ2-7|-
CASSYPLGGTYEQYF
TGTGCCAGCAGTTACCCCCTCGGAGGCACCTACGAGCAGTACTTC
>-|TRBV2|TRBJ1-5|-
CASRALEQPQHF
TGTGCCAGCAGGGCCCTAGAACAGCCCCAGCATTTT
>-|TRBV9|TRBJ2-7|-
CASSVSRRGEQYF
TGTGCCAGCAGCGTTAGCCGCCGGGGCGAGCAGTACTTC
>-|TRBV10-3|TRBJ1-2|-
CAISEAGAKGYTF
TGTGCCATCAGTGAGGCGGGTGCAAAGGGCTACACCTTC
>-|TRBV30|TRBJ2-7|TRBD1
CAGRDRGAYEQYF
TGTGCCGGCCGGGACAGGGGGGCCTACGAGCAGTACTTC
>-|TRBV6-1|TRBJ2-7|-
CASSEPGRELGEQYF
TGTGCCAGCAGTGAGCCGGGACGGGAGCTTGGTGAGCAGTACTTC
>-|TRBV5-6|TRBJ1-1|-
CASRQTGKGTEAFF
TGTGCCAGCAGGCAGACAGGAAAGGGGACTGAAGCTTTCTTT
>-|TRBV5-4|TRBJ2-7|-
CASSLEAGGALYEQYF
TGTGCCAGCAGCTTGGAAGCCGGCGGGGCGCTTTACGAGCAGTACTTC
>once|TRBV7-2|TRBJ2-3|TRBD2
CASSNQRGADTQYF
TGTGCCAGCAGCAACCAGCGGGGGGCAGATACGCAGTATTTT
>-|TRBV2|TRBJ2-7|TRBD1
CASSGDSYEQYF
TGTGCCAGCAGTGGGGACAGTTACGAGCAGTACTTC
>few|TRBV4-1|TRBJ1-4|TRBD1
CASSQVPWTGGTTNEKLFF
TGCGCCAGCAGCCAAGTGCCGTGGACAGGGGGGACAACTAATGAAAAACTGTTTTTT
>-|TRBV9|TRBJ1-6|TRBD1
CASSVAGGNSPLHF
TGTGCCAGCAGCGTAGCAGGGGGGAATTCACCCCTCCACTTT
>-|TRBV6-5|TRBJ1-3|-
CASTRGSGNTIYF
TGTGCCAGCACAAGGGGCTCTGGAAACACCATATATTTT
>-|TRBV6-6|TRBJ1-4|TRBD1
CASRLGQGADEKLFF
TGTGCCAGCAGACTGGGACAGGGGGCGGATGAAAAACTGTTTTTT
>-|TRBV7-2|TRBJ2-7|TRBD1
CASSPRQGAPPYEQYF
TGTGCCAGCAGCCCTAGACAGGGGGCCCCCCCTTACGAGCAGTACTTC
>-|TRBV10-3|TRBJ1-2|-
CALSGRSSQGYGYTF
TGTGCCCTATCCGGAAGGAGCAGCCAGGGGTATGGCTACACCTTC
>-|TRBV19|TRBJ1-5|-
CASSIEGRGNQPQHF
TGTGCCAGTAGTATTGAGGGGAGGGGCAATCAGCCCCAGCATTTT
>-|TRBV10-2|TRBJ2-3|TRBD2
CASRVAGVADTQYF
TGCGCCAGCAGGGTAGCGGGGGTCGCAGATACGCAGTATTTT
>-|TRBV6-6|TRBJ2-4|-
CASRKQLAKNIQYF
TGTGCCAGCAGAAAACAGCTAGCCAAAAACATTCAGTACTTC
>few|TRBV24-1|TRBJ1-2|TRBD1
CATTAGGFDGYTF
TGTGCCACCACGGCAGGGGGCTTCGATGGCTACACCTTC
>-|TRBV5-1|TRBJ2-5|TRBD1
CASSVSGTASAETQYF
TGCGCCAGCAGTGTGTCCGGGACAGCTTCAGCAGAGACCCAGTACTTC
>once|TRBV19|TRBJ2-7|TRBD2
CASELRGGSGSYEQYF
TGTGCCAGTGAACTACGGGGAGGGAGTGGCTCCTACGAGCAGTACTTC
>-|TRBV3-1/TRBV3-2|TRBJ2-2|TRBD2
CASSQSGTSFMLELFF
TGTGCCAGCAGCCAATCCGGGACTAGCTTTATGTTGGAGCTGTTTTTT
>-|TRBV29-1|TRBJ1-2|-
CSVEYPGGYTF
TGCAGCGTTGAATACCCTGGCGGCTACACCTTC
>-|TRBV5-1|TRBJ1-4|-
CASSQFSGPEKLFF
TGCGCCAGCAGCCAATTTTCAGGGCCTGAAAAACTGTTTTTT
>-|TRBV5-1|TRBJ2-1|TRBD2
CASTTHGVGTSAGDEQFF
TGCGCCAGCACCACCCACGGCGTTGGGACTAGCGCGGGCGATGAGCAGTTCTTC
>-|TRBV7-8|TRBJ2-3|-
CASSRASLGTDTQYF
TGTGCCAGCAGCCGAGCTTCACTAGGCACAGATACGCAGTATTTT
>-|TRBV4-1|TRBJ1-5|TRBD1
CASSQDRQGRANQPQHF
TGCGCCAGCAGCCAAGATCGACAGGGGAGGGCCAATCAGCCCCAGCATTTT
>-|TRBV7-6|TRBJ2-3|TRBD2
CASSVRPSGATTGTDTQYF
TGTGCCAGCAGCGTTAGGCCTAGCGGGGCCACCACTGGCACAGATACGCAGTATTTT
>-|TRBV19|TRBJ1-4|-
CASSIFHSEKLFF
TGTGCCAGTAGTATTTTTCACAGTGAAAAACTGTTTTTT
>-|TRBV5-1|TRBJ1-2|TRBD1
CASSLEQGGGYTF
TGCGCCAGCAGCTTGGAACAGGGGGGTGGCTACACCTTC
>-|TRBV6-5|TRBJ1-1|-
CASSYSWKGHEAFF
TGTGCCAGCAGTTACTCTTGGAAGGGGCATGAAGCTTTCTTT
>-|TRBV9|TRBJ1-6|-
CASSPWGGWSPLHF
TGTGCCAGCAGCCCCTGGGGGGGTTGGTCACCCCTCCACTTT
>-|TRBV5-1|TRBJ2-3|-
CASTEQGTPPDTQYF
TGCGCCAGCACCGAACAGGGGACTCCACCAGATACGCAGTATTTT
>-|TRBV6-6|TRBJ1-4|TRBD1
CASSLRNQGANEKLFF
TGTGCCAGCAGTTTGCGAAATCAGGGGGCAAATGAAAAACTGTTTTTT
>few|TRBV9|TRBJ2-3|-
CASSVGAFGDTQYF
TGTGCCAGCAGCGTAGGGGCGTTCGGAGATACGCAGTATTTT
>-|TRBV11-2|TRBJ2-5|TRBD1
CASSLDRQGKETQYF
TGTGCCAGCAGCTTAGACAGACAGGGGAAAGAGACCCAGTACTTC